The T cell receptor (beta chain) under discussion was sequenced for a study of cytomegalovirus exposure and HLA in healthy donors. Data came from immunoSEQ multiplex PCR; TCRdb stores just in-frame clones and leaves some out. The sample lists 130,000 to 150,000 clones; 89% were seen once. The germline V gene has CDR1 MDHEN and CDR2 SYDVKM. The CDR3 length is 15 residues. The V and J ends lost 2 bases and 12 bases, in that order; junction bases with no gene match: 12. The sample taken for sequencing was PBMCs. The gene calls are TRBV28 and TRBJ2-1; 8 bases are shared with TRBD2. This receptor was identified in a woman between 18 and 30 years old in good health and CMV-seropositive. Here the CDR3 DNA reads TGTGCCAGCAGTTTAGGGCTAGCGGGCCCCCTCGGGCAGTTCTTC. Its translation: CASSLGLAGPLGQFF.